Each of the 13 T cell receptor beta chains below was sequenced from the same sample in a study of blood T cell repertoires in COVID-19. Assay: immunoSEQ multiplex PCR; the TCRdb copy retains only in-frame clones and omits some. This sample carries 190,000 or so clones, 86% of them seen once, and the ten largest clones take under 3.5%. The sequencing input was peripheral blood. Every receptor here comes from a woman in her twenties or thirties with active or convalescent COVID-19.

The chain uses TRBV3-1 (or the pseudogene TRBV3-2) and TRBJ2-7, with D possibly TRBD1 on 5 matching bases. Germline-derived CDR1 and CDR2 are LGHDT and YNNKEL (reference sequence). The V gene lost 1 base and the J gene lost 0 bases, with 10 bases spanning the gap. This CDR3 contains 15 residues. As DNA, the CDR3 is TGTGCCAGCAGCCAAGTGGGGCCCAGCTCCTACGAGCAGTACTTC. It yields the protein CASSQVGPSSYEQYF.

The chain combines TRBV27 with TRBJ1-6; D call uncertain. V was cut by 5 bases and J by 7 bases, with 15 bases left in between. The CDR3 is made up of 15 amino acids. Germline V gene sequence: CDR1 MNHEY, CDR2 SMNVEV (reference sequence). CDR3: CASSQPTRKNSPLHF. In DNA form, the CDR3 reads TGTGCCAGCAGTCAGCCGACACGTAAGAATTCACCCCTCCACTTT.

The rearrangement uses TRBV15 and TRBJ1-2; no firm D call. The CDR3 extends over 13 amino acids. The germline V gene has CDR1 LNHNV and CDR2 YYDKDF (reference sequence). V lost 4 bases, J lost 6 bases, and 12 bases lay in between. The CDR3 sequence: CATSMSSVDGYTF. As DNA, the CDR3 is TGTGCCACCAGCATGTCGTCGGTGGATGGCTACACCTTC.

This clone occurred once. The chain carries TRBV27 and TRBJ1-4, with D perhaps TRBD1 (5 bases). The CDR3 length is 15 residues. The V end was cut by 8 bases, the J end by 3 bases, with 16 bases between. Germline V gene data show CDR1 as MNHEY and CDR2 as SMNVEV (reference sequence). The CDR3 region has the DNA TGTGCCAGCCGTCCCGGAACAGGCCCTAATGAAAAACTGTTTTTT. This codes for CASRPGTGPNEKLFF.

The V and J genes are TRBV14 and TRBJ2-3, with no clear D. Germline CDR1 is SGHDN and CDR2 is FVKESK. The CDR3 covers 16 residues. V lost 4 bases and J 0 bases, leaving 14 bases between the germline ends. The CDR3: CASSPPLGDSTDTQYF. In nucleotides, the CDR3 is TGTGCCAGCAGCCCTCCTCTAGGAGATAGCACAGATACGCAGTATTTT.

This chain connects TRBV11-3 to TRBJ2-7; D may be TRBD2 (5 bases). V dropped 7 bases and J dropped 0 bases, with 10 bases sitting between them. CDR1 and CDR2 (germline): SGHNT, YENEEA. This CDR3 has 13 amino acids. The CDR3 DNA follows: TGTGCCAGCAACTCGGACTTCTCCTACGAGCAGTACTTC. It is translated as CASNSDFSYEQYF.

CDR3 loop: CASSLGVAGHNEQFF. The CDR3 DNA follows: TGTGCCAGCAGCTTAGGAGTTGCAGGGCACAATGAGCAGTTCTTC. This chain uses TRBV7-2 with TRBJ2-1; perhaps TRBD1 as D (5 bases). In germline, CDR1 is SGHTA, CDR2 FQGNSA. The CDR3 totals 15 residues. Trimming removed 1 base at V and 5 bases at J, with 12 bases between.

The gene calls are TRBV27 and TRBJ2-1; 8 bases are shared with TRBD2. Unmatched junction bases numbered 12, after V lost 5 bases and J lost 6 bases. CDR1 is MNHEY and CDR2 is SMNVEV in the germline V gene (reference sequence). This CDR3 spans 16 amino acids. CDR3 sequence (DNA): TGTGCCAGCAGTCCGCGGGGGACTAGTCCATCCAATGAGCAGTTCTTC. Translation gives CASSPRGTSPSNEQFF.

The chain uses TRBV6-4 and TRBJ2-1, with a possible D match to TRBD1 (6 bases). Germline lookup yields CDR1 MRHNA and CDR2 SNTAGT. Trimming pared 3 bases from V and 7 bases from J, leaving 7 bases between. The CDR3 extends over 12 amino acids. CDR3 amino acids: CASSETGNEQFF. CDR3 in DNA: TGTGCCAGCAGTGAAACAGGGAATGAGCAGTTCTTC.

This clone was observed a handful of times. The rearrangement joins TRBV7-9 to TRBJ1-1, with D possibly TRBD1 on 6 matching bases. Germline lookup yields CDR1 SEHNR and CDR2 FQNEAQ (reference sequence). V dropped 4 bases and J dropped 11 bases, with 14 bases sitting between them. The CDR3 contains 12 residues. The CDR3 coding sequence is TGTGCCAGCAGCTCCAACAGGGTCATGGCTTTCTTT. Translated: CASSSNRVMAFF.

The chain links TRBV6-5 to TRBJ2-1; perhaps TRBD1 as D (6 bases). The CDR3 is 15 amino acids. V lost 2 bases to trimming and J lost 6 bases, with 14 bases between them. The germline V gene encodes CDR1 MNHEY and CDR2 SVGAGI. CDR3 nucleotides: TGTGCCAGCAGTTACGGGGTCCTAGGGGGCAATGAGCAGTTCTTC. Amino acids: CASSYGVLGGNEQFF.

The chain uses TRBV7-2 and TRBJ2-7; D perhaps matches TRBD2 (6 bases). The CDR3 is made up of 14 amino acids. V was trimmed by 7 bases and J by 6 bases, leaving 19 bases between them. Germline V gives CDR1 SGHTA, CDR2 FQGNSA. CDR3 nucleotide sequence: TGTGCCAGCACCCCCCCCGGCGGGACGACCGAGCAGTACTTC. It is translated as CASTPPGGTTEQYF.

This chain joins TRBV18 and TRBJ2-4; the D gene is possibly TRBD1 (7 bases). From germline, CDR1 is KGHSH and CDR2 LQKENI. Trimming stripped 6 bases from V and 0 bases from J, with 18 bases between. The CDR3 extends over 17 amino acids. CDR3 sequence: CASSRGRQGLAKNIQYF. The CDR3, as DNA: TGTGCCAGCTCCCGGGGGCGACAGGGCCTAGCCAAAAACATTCAGTACTTC.